This passage covers 3 T cell receptor beta chains from one sample sequenced in a study of T cell responses to AZD1222 COVID-19 vaccine (dated by TCRdb to the early 2020s). The receptor library was made with the immunoSEQ multiplex PCR assay. Drawn from immuneACCESS, this table holds only the in-frame rearrangements with V and J called that TCRdb kept. Clones are partly lost; checked studies trace under half to an unresolved V gene and leave the rest unexplained. This sample holds roughly 120,000 clones; around 87% were observed only once. Clones ranked in the top ten supply 5.2% of the sample. This sample's time point label indicates: baseline before first vaccination. The sequencing used peripheral blood, collected on day 0 of AZD1222 vaccination. These receptors were taken from an adult in good health.

This clone was detected once. The chain is built from TRBV5-1 and TRBJ2-7, with TRBD2 matching over 11 bases. Germline V gene sequence: CDR1 SGHRS, CDR2 YFSETQ. The CDR3 sequence is 18 residues long. With 2 bases clipped from V and 0 bases from J, the junction kept 10 bases outside the gene matches. As DNA, the CDR3 is TGCGCCAGCAGCTTCCCTAGCGGGGGGACCGATACCTCCTACGAGCAGTACTTC. It encodes CASSFPSGGTDTSYEQYF.

This clone was seen a single time. The chain combines TRBV5-1 with TRBJ1-1; D may be TRBD1 (5 bases). Germline CDR1 is SGHRS and CDR2 is YFSETQ. Deletions cut 0 bases from V and 1 base from J, with 10 bases between. The CDR3 is 15 residues long. The CDR3 nucleotides are TGCGCCAGCAGCTTGGAGGGGTGGGGGAACACTGAAGCTTTCTTT. Its protein is CASSLEGWGNTEAFF.

The chain has TRBV28 and TRBJ2-6; 8 nucleotides agree with TRBD1. Germline loops: CDR1 MDHEN, CDR2 SYDVKM. The CDR3 has 18 amino acids. V lost 1 base and J lost 1; bases outside the gene matches: 6. The CDR3 loop reads CASSLFPGGASGANVLTF. The CDR3 bases are TGTGCCAGCAGTTTATTCCCAGGGGGCGCGTCTGGGGCCAACGTCCTGACTTTC.